One TCR beta chain is described in this entry. The antigen is undetermined. Trimming removed 4 bases from V and 4 bases from J; junction bases left unmatched: 3. CDR1 and CDR2 from the germline V gene are ENHRY and SYGVKD. This CDR3 contains 14 residues. These data come from a study of blood T cells in healthy people across ages. The study, taken as a whole, reports: Expanded clonotype shifts may have been confounded, as the donors had an unknown CMV status.

A second PCR, run for roughly 7 to 11 cycles, used a sample-barcoded 5' primer plus a J-beta primer mix. From the 5' RACE reads, TCRdb called clonotypes with MiXCR, one entry per CDR3 protein. The table shows 1.5 million or so distinct CDR3 sequences, with approximately 43% occurring only once. The rearrangement joins TRBV10-3 to TRBJ2-3, with 9 bases fitting TRBD2. Sequencing was carried out using blood. This clonotype originated in a young woman in good health. The CDR3 nucleotides read TGTGCCATCAGTGTTAGCGGGAGCGCAGATACGCAGTATTTT. Its translation is CAISVSGSADTQYF.